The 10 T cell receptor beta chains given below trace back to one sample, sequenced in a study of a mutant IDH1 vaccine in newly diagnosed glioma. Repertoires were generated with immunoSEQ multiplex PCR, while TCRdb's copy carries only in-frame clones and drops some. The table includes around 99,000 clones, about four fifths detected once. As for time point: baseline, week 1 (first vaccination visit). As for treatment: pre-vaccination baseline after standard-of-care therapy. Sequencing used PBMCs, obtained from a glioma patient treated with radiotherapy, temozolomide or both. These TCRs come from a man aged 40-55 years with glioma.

CDR3 amino acids: CASSGLRTVSSTDTQYF. The CDR3 DNA sequence: TGTGCCAGCAGTGGCCTACGGACTGTGTCTAGCACAGATACGCAGTATTTT. The V call is TRBV25-1, the J call TRBJ2-3, with a tentative D call TRBD2 (5 bases). V lost 4 bases and J lost 0, with 17 bases in between. Looked up from germline, CDR1 is MGHDK and CDR2 is SYGVNS. CDR3 length: 17 residues.

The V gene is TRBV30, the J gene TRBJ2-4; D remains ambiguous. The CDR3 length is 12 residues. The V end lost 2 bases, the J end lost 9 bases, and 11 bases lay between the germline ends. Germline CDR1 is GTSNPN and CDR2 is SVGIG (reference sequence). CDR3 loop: CAWSLVPGIQYF. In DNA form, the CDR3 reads TGTGCCTGGAGTCTGGTCCCCGGCATTCAGTACTTC.

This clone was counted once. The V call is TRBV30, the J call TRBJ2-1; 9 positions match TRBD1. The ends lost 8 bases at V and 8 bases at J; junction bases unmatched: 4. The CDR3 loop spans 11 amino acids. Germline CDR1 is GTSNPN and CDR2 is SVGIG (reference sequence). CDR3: CASTGGYEQFF. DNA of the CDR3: TGTGCCAGTACAGGGGGCTATGAGCAGTTCTTC.

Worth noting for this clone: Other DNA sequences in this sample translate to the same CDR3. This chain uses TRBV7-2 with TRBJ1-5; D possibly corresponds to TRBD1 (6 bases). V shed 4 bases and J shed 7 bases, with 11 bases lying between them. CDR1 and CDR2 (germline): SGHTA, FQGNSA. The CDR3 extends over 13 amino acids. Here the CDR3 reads CASSSQGGQPQHF. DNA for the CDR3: TGTGCCAGCAGCTCACAGGGAGGACAGCCCCAGCATTTT. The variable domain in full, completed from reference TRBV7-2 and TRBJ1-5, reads GAGVSQSPSNKVTEKGKDVELRCDPISGHTALYWYRQSLGQGLEFLIYFQGNSAPDKSGLPSDRFSAERTGGSVSTLTIQRTQQEDSAVYLCASSSQGGQPQHFGDGTRLSIL.

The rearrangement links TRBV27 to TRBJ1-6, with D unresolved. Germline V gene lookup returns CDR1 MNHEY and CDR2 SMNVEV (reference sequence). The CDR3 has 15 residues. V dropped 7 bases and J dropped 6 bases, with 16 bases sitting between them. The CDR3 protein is CASTALGISNSPLHF. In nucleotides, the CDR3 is TGTGCCAGCACCGCCCTTGGGATCTCTAATTCACCCCTCCACTTT.

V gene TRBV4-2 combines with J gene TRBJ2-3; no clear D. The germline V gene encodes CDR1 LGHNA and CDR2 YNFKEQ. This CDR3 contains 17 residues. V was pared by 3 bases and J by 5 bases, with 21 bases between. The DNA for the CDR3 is TGTGCCAGCAGCCACTTACTTAGGACGGATCCTCTAGATACGCAGTATTTT. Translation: CASSHLLRTDPLDTQYF.

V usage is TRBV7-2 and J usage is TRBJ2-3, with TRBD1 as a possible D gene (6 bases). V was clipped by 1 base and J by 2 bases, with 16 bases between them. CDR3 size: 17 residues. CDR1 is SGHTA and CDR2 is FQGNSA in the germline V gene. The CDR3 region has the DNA TGTGCCAGCAGCTTAGGGGACACCCTCCCCCCCACAGATACGCAGTATTTT. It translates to CASSLGDTLPPTDTQYF.

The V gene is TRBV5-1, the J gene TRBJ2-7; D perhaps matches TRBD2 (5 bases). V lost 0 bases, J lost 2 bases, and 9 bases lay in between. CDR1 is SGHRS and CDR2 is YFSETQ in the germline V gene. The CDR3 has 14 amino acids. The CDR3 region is CASSLVGVTYEQYF. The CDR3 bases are TGCGCCAGCAGCTTGGTCGGGGTAACCTACGAGCAGTACTTC.

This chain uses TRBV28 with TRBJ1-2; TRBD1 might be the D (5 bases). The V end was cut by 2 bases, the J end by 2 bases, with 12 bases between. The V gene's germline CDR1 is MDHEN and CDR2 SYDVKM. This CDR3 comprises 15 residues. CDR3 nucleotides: TGTGCCAGCAGTTTAGGGAAGACAGCGAACTATGGCTACACCTTC. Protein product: CASSLGKTANYGYTF.

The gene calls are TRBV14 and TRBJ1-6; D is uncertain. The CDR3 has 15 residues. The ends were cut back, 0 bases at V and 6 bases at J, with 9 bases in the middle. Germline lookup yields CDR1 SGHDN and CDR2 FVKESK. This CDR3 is CASSQEWDLNSPLHF. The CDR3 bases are TGTGCCAGCAGCCAAGAGTGGGATCTTAATTCACCCCTCCACTTT.